Below, 12 T cell receptor beta chains from the same sample are listed, as sequenced in a study of identical twins. MiXCR, run by TCRdb on the 5' RACE reads, gives a single entry per CDR3 protein. The table shows 550,000 to 700,000 distinct CDR3 sequences, with around 9.6% occurring only once. The same sample was also used in a study of yellow fever vaccine responses in identical twins.

Sequencing was performed on PBMCs. These receptors were taken from a woman under 30 in good health.

The V gene is TRBV19, the J gene TRBJ2-2, with 10 bases matching TRBD2. This CDR3 region has 15 residues. The germline gives CDR1 LNHDA, CDR2 SQIVND (reference sequence). V trimming: 7 bases; J trimming: 4 bases; junction bases outside the gene matches: 6. The CDR3 sequence: CASNRLAGATGELFF. In DNA, the CDR3 is TGTGCCAGTAATCGGCTAGCGGGGGCCACCGGGGAGCTGTTTTTT.

This clonotype was counted many times. The rearrangement links TRBV7-2 to TRBJ2-5; 10 nucleotides line up with TRBD2. This CDR3 is 15 amino acids long. From germline, CDR1 is SGHTA and CDR2 FQGNSA. V shed 5 bases, J shed 5 bases, and the junction held 8 bases outside the gene matches. CDR3 DNA: TGTGCCAGCAGCCCTAGCGGGAGTTTTCGGGAGACCCAGTACTTC. Encoded protein: CASSPSGSFRETQYF.

The rearrangement links TRBV6-1 to TRBJ2-3; TRBD1 or TRBD2 may be the D gene (5 bases each). Trimming shortened V by 8 bases and J by 0 bases, and 12 bases separated the two germline ends. CDR1 and CDR2 from the germline V gene are MNHNS and SASEGT. The CDR3 is 14 residues long. CDR3 sequence: CASLARTSTDTQYF. CDR3 coding DNA: TGTGCCAGCTTAGCGAGGACAAGCACAGATACGCAGTATTTT.

This clonotype has at least ten counts. This chain links TRBV28 with TRBJ2-7; D ambiguous. V was pared by 9 bases and J by 4 bases, with 22 bases between. The CDR3 runs to 15 residues. Germline-derived CDR1 and CDR2 are MDHEN and SYDVKM. The CDR3 loop reads CARTPYTRELYEQYF. Written as DNA, the CDR3 is TGTGCCAGGACCCCCTACACGCGTGAGCTGTACGAGCAGTACTTC.

This clonotype appeared many times. The chain joins TRBV27 to TRBJ2-7, with D perhaps TRBD1 (7 bases). Per the germline V gene, CDR1 is MNHEY and CDR2 is SMNVEV (reference sequence). The CDR3 spans 16 residues. Trimming cost V 5 bases and J 3 bases, with 20 bases left between them. The DNA for the CDR3 is TGTGCCAGCAGTCCGAAATCCAGGGGGGCCCTCTACGAGCAGTACTTC. It translates to CASSPKSRGALYEQYF.

Only a few counts were recorded for this clonotype. The junction departs from the called germline gene at one end, perhaps through a read error. The genes are TRBV11-2 and TRBJ1-1, with D unclear. The germline V gene has CDR1 SGHAT and CDR2 FQNNGV. The CDR3 extends over 15 amino acids. CDR3 residues: CASNLHQQVNTEAFF. The CDR3 DNA is TGTGCCAGCAACTTACATCAGCAGGTGAACACTGAAGCTTTCTTT.

This chain uses TRBV20-1 with TRBJ2-7; 11 nucleotides match TRBD2. The germline V gene encodes CDR1 DFQATT and CDR2 SNEGSKA (reference sequence). The V segment lost 3 bases and the J segment 4 bases; nucleotides outside the gene matches: 5. There are 14 residues in the CDR3. For the CDR3, the DNA is TGCAGTGCTAGCTGGGCTAGCGGGAGGTACGAGCAGTACTTC. This codes for CSASWASGRYEQYF.

The chain carries TRBV6-6 and TRBJ2-7; perhaps D is TRBD1 or TRBD2 (5 bases each). Between the trimmed V and J ends, which lost 8 bases and 3 bases, there was a span of 14 bases. Germline CDR1 MNHNY, CDR2 SVGAGI (reference sequence). The CDR3 consists of 13 residues. CDR3 nucleotides: TGTGCCAGCCTTAGGGCAGGGAGCTACGAGCAGTACTTC. Translation: CASLRAGSYEQYF.

The V gene is TRBV4-1, the J gene TRBJ2-7, with 13 bases identical to TRBD2. V trimming: 3 bases; J trimming: 3 bases; junction bases outside the gene matches: 5. CDR1 MGHRA and CDR2 YSYEKL come from the germline V gene. The CDR3 loop spans 16 amino acids. The CDR3 DNA is TGCGCCAGCAGCCAGGGACTAGCGGGACCTGGCTACGAGCAGTACTTC. Translating gives CASSQGLAGPGYEQYF.

This clonotype has a handful of counts. The rearrangement uses TRBV6-5 and TRBJ1-6; a weak D match, TRBD1 (6 bases). The CDR3 runs 14 residues. Looked up from germline, CDR1 is MNHEY and CDR2 is SVGAGI. Trimming took 0 bases from V and 14 from J, leaving 14 bases between them. The CDR3 loop reads CASSYSRGELALHF. The CDR3, as DNA: TGTGCCAGCAGTTACTCAAGGGGGGAATTGGCCCTCCACTTT.

This clonotype was recorded a few times. The chain employs TRBV11-2 and TRBJ2-1; 11 bases align to TRBD2. The CDR3 is 15 amino acids. CDR1 is SGHAT, CDR2 FQNNGV, per germline. V shed 2 bases, J shed 12 bases, and the junction held 9 bases outside the gene matches. CDR3 amino acids: CASSLMTSGAVPQFF. CDR3 bases: TGTGCCAGCAGCTTAATGACTAGCGGGGCGGTGCCGCAGTTCTTC.

The chain has TRBV11-1 and TRBJ2-2; 8 bases are a match to TRBD1. V lost 1 base and J lost 10; bases outside the gene matches: 23. This CDR3 is 20 amino acids long. Germline V gene sequence: CDR1 SGHAT, CDR2 FQDESV (reference sequence). The CDR3 sequence: CASSLVSLDRGYSTVPELFF. Written as DNA, the CDR3 is TGTGCCAGCAGCTTAGTTAGTCTCGACAGGGGATATTCAACGGTCCCGGAGCTGTTTTTT.